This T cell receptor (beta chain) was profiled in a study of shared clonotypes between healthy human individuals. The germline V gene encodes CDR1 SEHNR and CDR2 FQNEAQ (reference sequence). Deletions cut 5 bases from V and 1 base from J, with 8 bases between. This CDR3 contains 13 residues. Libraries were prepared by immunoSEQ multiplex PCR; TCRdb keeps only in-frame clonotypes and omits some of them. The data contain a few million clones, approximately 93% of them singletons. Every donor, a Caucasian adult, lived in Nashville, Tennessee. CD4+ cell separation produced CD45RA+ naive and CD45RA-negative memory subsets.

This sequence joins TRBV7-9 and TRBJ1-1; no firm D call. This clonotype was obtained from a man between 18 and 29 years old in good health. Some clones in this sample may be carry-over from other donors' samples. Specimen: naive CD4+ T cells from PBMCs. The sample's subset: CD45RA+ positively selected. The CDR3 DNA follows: TGTGCCAGCAGCCCGCAGACGAACACTGAAGCTTTCTTT. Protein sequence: CASSPQTNTEAFF.